These 27 T cell receptor beta chains originate from one sample sequenced in a study of early T cells in non-severe SARS-CoV-2 infection. TCRdb re-derived calls from the 5' RACE reads in MiXCR, one entry per CDR3 protein. The data contain about 52,000 distinct CDR3 sequences, approximately 11% of them singletons. The sample taken for sequencing was whole blood. These receptors originate from an adult who was a healthcare worker with PCR-confirmed SARS-CoV-2 infection or an uninfected control (not recorded which).

This clonotype came up once. The junction departs from germline at one end; a sequencing error may be responsible. The CDR3 bases are TGTGCTAGCAGCGACCAGGACGGCGGCAGGGAGACCCAGTACTTC. This sequence encodes CASSDQDGGRETQYF. V usage is TRBV7-7 and J usage is TRBJ2-5; D uncertain. This CDR3 comprises 15 residues. CDR1 and CDR2 (germline): SSHAT, FNYEAQ (reference sequence).

This clonotype was picked up a small number of times. The junction and the germline gene differ at one end; a read error may be behind it. V usage is TRBV19 and J usage is TRBJ2-1; 12 positions match TRBD2. The germline V gene encodes CDR1 LNHDA and CDR2 SQIVND (reference sequence). This CDR3 region has 18 residues. CDR3 protein: CASSLAGGGASSHNEQFF. The CDR3 DNA reads TGTGCCAGTAGTCTAGCGGGAGGGGGGGCTAGCTCCCACAATGAGCAGTTCTTC.

This clonotype was recorded at least ten times. The rearrangement uses TRBV6-6 and TRBJ2-7; 12 bases are shared with TRBD2. J gave up 6 bases and V 4 bases, and 13 bases lay outside the gene matches. CDR1 MNHNY and CDR2 SVGAGI come from the germline V gene (reference sequence). The CDR3 covers 17 residues. CDR3 bases: TGTGCCAGCAGTTTTTCGCTAGCGGGGGGGCCTTTCCCCGAGCAGTACTTC. Amino acid sequence: CASSFSLAGGPFPEQYF.

This clonotype came up a few times. The rearrangement uses TRBV6-1 and TRBJ2-3, with 7 positions matching TRBD2. After removal of 7 bases from V and 6 bases from J, the junction contained 16 bases not matched to a gene. Per germline, CDR1 MNHNS and CDR2 SASEGT. This CDR3 has 16 amino acids. The CDR3 DNA follows: TGTGCCAGCAAATACGTGTCGGCGGGGGAGAGGGATACGCAGTATTTT. It is translated as CASKYVSAGERDTQYF.

The sample holds many counts of this clonotype. The chain links TRBV20-1 to TRBJ2-3; maybe TRBD2 (6 bases). V was pared by 5 bases and J by 5 bases, with 20 bases between. Germline V gives CDR1 DFQATT, CDR2 SNEGSKA (reference sequence). There are 15 residues in the CDR3. The CDR3 is CSAVVVRGNKDTQYF. Here the CDR3 DNA reads TGCAGTGCTGTGGTAGTTCGCGGGAACAAAGATACGCAGTATTTT.

There are a few counts of this clonotype. V and J are TRBV27 and TRBJ2-2, with D possibly TRBD2 on 6 matching bases. V shed 5 bases and J shed 4 bases, with 14 bases lying between them. This CDR3 comprises 15 residues. CDR1 and CDR2 (germline): MNHEY, SMNVEV (reference sequence). The DNA for the CDR3 is TGTGCCAGCAGTCCCCGAGTGGGGGGCACCGGGGAGCTGTTTTTT. It yields the protein CASSPRVGGTGELFF.

The rearrangement uses TRBV19 and TRBJ2-4, with 9 bases that match TRBD2. There are 15 residues in the CDR3. Per germline, CDR1 LNHDA and CDR2 SQIVND (reference sequence). After removal of 6 bases from V and 6 bases from J, the junction contained 9 bases not matched to a gene. The chain's CDR3 is CASRPRSGRTNIQYF. CDR3 DNA sequence: TGTGCCAGTAGACCCCGGAGCGGGAGGACAAACATTCAGTACTTC.

This sequence joins TRBV11-1 and TRBJ2-2; D call uncertain. The CDR3 consists of 13 residues. Germline V CDR1 and CDR2: SGHAT, FQDESV (reference sequence). The V and J ends lost 1 base and 3 bases respectively, with 3 bases between them. The CDR3 region has the DNA TGTGCCAGCAGCTTAGGGCACACCGGGGAGCTGTTTTTT. This gives the protein CASSLGHTGELFF.

The chain uses TRBV20-1 and TRBJ1-1, with D tentatively TRBD1 (5 bases). Germline V CDR1 and CDR2: DFQATT, SNEGSKA (reference sequence). The V and J ends lost 5 bases and 3 bases respectively, with 16 bases between them. This CDR3 contains 14 residues. This chain's CDR3 is CSASREARDTEAFF. In nucleotides, the CDR3 is TGCAGTGCTTCCAGGGAAGCCCGGGACACTGAAGCTTTCTTT.

This clonotype was counted at least ten times. The chain employs TRBV11-2 and TRBJ2-3; D is tentatively TRBD1 or TRBD2 (5 bases each). Germline CDR1 reads SGHAT; CDR2 reads FQNNGV. This CDR3 has 17 residues. Trimming stripped 5 bases from V and 1 base from J, with 19 bases between. CDR3 region: CASSLNFGATGTDTQYF. For the CDR3, the DNA is TGTGCCAGCAGCCTAAATTTCGGGGCTACTGGCACAGATACGCAGTATTTT.

The chain employs TRBV10-3 and TRBJ1-6; a possible D gene is TRBD1 (5 bases). Germline V CDR1 and CDR2: ENHRY, SYGVKD. This CDR3 is built from 13 residues. Trimming cost V 2 bases and J 8 bases, with 7 bases left between them. The CDR3 loop reads CAISERGDSPLHF. CDR3 bases: TGTGCCATCAGTGAGCGGGGGGATTCACCCCTCCACTTT.

This clonotype was seen repeatedly, ten times or more. The rearrangement uses TRBV9 and TRBJ2-2; D may be TRBD1 or TRBD2 (5 bases each). From germline, CDR1 is SGDLS and CDR2 YYNGEE. Trimming took 7 bases from V and 0 from J, leaving 13 bases between them. The CDR3 is 15 residues long. CDR3 DNA sequence: TGTGCCAGCGGGGACGGTCCGACGAACACCGGGGAGCTGTTTTTT. Translated: CASGDGPTNTGELFF.

This chain links TRBV2 with TRBJ1-4, with TRBD1 identical over 8 bases. The ends lost 8 bases at V and 7 bases at J; junction bases unmatched: 3. CDR3 length: 12 amino acids. Germline CDR1 reads SNHLY; CDR2 reads FYNNEI. CDR3 loop: CASGQGGEKLFF. In nucleotides, the CDR3 is TGTGCCAGCGGACAGGGAGGTGAAAAACTGTTTTTT.

This clonotype was recorded many times. The chain carries TRBV4-1 and TRBJ1-5; D is ambiguous. This CDR3 has 15 amino acids. The V gene's germline CDR1 is MGHRA and CDR2 YSYEKL. Trimming removed 0 bases at V and 3 bases at J, with 9 bases between. The CDR3 nucleotides are TGCGCCAGCAGCCAAGAGGACGCATTCAATCAGCCCCAGCATTTT. Protein sequence: CASSQEDAFNQPQHF.

This clonotype was picked up a small number of times. V and J are TRBV2 and TRBJ2-1; 11 bases match TRBD2. CDR1 and CDR2 (germline): SNHLY, FYNNEI. CDR3 length: 16 residues. J gave up 14 bases and V 9 bases, and 21 bases lay outside the gene matches. This CDR3 is CASTDAPALAGGRKFF. In DNA, the CDR3 is TGTGCCAGTACGGACGCTCCAGCCTTAGCGGGGGGGAGGAAGTTCTTC.

This clonotype came up many times. The chain combines TRBV28 with TRBJ2-6, with a possible D match to TRBD1 (6 bases). Germline V gene lookup returns CDR1 MDHEN and CDR2 SYDVKM. V shed 5 bases and J shed 3 bases, with 11 bases lying between them. This CDR3 is built from 15 residues. CDR3 in DNA: TGTGCCAGCAGTAAACAGGGAAGTGGGGCCAACGTCCTGACTTTC. Protein: CASSKQGSGANVLTF.

This clonotype turned up a few times. This chain connects TRBV6-2 or TRBV6-3 to TRBJ2-1; a possible D gene is TRBD2 (7 bases). This CDR3 is 11 amino acids long. Germline CDR1 and CDR2: MNHEY and SVGEGT. V was clipped by 8 bases and J by 9 bases, with 11 bases between them. CDR3 nucleotides: TGTGCCAGCGGGGGGGCGCGTGAGCAGTTCTTC. Encoded protein: CASGGAREQFF.

This clonotype occurred a few times. The chain carries TRBV2 and TRBJ2-7, with 7 positions matching TRBD1. Trimming took 7 bases from V and 5 from J; bases not matched to a gene: 11. CDR3 size: 14 residues. CDR1 is SNHLY and CDR2 is FYNNEI in the germline V gene. The CDR3 sequence is CASKRDQGVDEQYF. The DNA of the CDR3 is TGTGCCAGCAAAAGGGACCAGGGGGTGGACGAGCAGTACTTC.

This sequence joins TRBV7-3 and TRBJ2-1, with D unresolved. Germline values: CDR1 SGHTA, CDR2 FQGTGA. V was clipped by 4 bases and J by 5 bases, with 12 bases between them. The CDR3 extends over 14 amino acids. The CDR3 sequence is CASSSRPADNEQFF. CDR3 coding DNA: TGTGCCAGCAGCTCACGCCCGGCAGACAATGAGCAGTTCTTC.

In its sample, this clonotype was seen many times. V is TRBV12-3 or TRBV12-4 and J is TRBJ2-2; no definite D call. V was clipped by 7 bases and J by 4 bases, with 10 bases between them. CDR3 length: 13 residues. The CDR3: CASILQTTGELFF. The CDR3 coding sequence is TGTGCCAGCATACTACAGACCACCGGGGAGCTGTTTTTT.

This clonotype was seen at least ten times. The gene calls are TRBV4-1 and TRBJ1-4, with a tentative D call TRBD1 (6 bases). V gave up 0 bases and J gave up 3 bases, with 23 bases separating them. The CDR3 extends over 20 amino acids. Per the germline V gene, CDR1 is MGHRA and CDR2 is YSYEKL. The CDR3 DNA reads as TGCGCCAGCAGCCAAGATGGGTTCTCCCGCCAGCAGGGGTCTAATGAAAAACTGTTTTTT. It is translated as CASSQDGFSRQQGSNEKLFF.

This clonotype was counted many times. The V gene is TRBV7-2, the J gene TRBJ2-1; 7 nucleotides agree with TRBD2. After removal of 5 bases from V and 9 bases from J, the junction contained 4 bases not matched to a gene. The germline V gene encodes CDR1 SGHTA and CDR2 FQGNSA. This CDR3 spans 12 amino acids. The CDR3 sequence: CASSLWGGEQFF. The CDR3 bases are TGTGCCAGCAGCCTCTGGGGGGGTGAGCAGTTCTTC.

This chain links TRBV15 with TRBJ1-5, with TRBD1 matching 8 bases. Per the germline V gene, CDR1 is LNHNV and CDR2 is YYDKDF (reference sequence). The V gene end was trimmed by 5 bases and the J gene end by 4 bases; junction bases not matched to a gene: 10. The CDR3 is 16 amino acids. The CDR3 region has the DNA TGTGCCACCAGCCAAGAGGGGACAGGAACAAATCAGCCCCAGCATTTT. Translated: CATSQEGTGTNQPQHF.

At least ten counts were recorded for this clonotype. V usage is TRBV29-1 and J usage is TRBJ2-1; no firm D call. The CDR3 contains 12 residues. Trimming removed 4 bases from V and 6 bases from J, with 10 bases in between. The V gene's germline CDR1 is SQVTM and CDR2 ANQGSEA. The DNA for the CDR3 is TGCAGCGTTGTACTTTGGCCCAATGAGCAGTTCTTC. This translates into CSVVLWPNEQFF.

V usage is TRBV11-3 and J usage is TRBJ2-2; D is unclear. The ends were cut back, 5 bases at V and 1 base at J, with 5 bases in the middle. This CDR3 has 13 amino acids. The V gene's germline CDR1 is SGHNT and CDR2 YENEEA. CDR3 residues: CASSRRNTGELFF. Written as DNA, the CDR3 is TGTGCCAGCAGCCGAAGGAACACCGGGGAGCTGTTTTTT.

This clonotype turned up a few times. The J gene is TRBJ2-3, the V gene TRBV29-1; 7 bases map to TRBD1. J lost 1 base, V lost 6 bases, and 4 bases had no gene match. This CDR3 is built from 13 residues. Germline CDR1 and CDR2: SQVTM and ANQGSEA. CDR3 loop: CSVGDRRTDTQYF. The CDR3 DNA reads TGCAGCGTGGGGGACAGACGCACAGATACGCAGTATTTT.

This clonotype was counted ten times or more. The chain links TRBV7-9 to TRBJ2-7; 11 bases agree with TRBD2. Germline values: CDR1 SEHNR, CDR2 FQNEAQ (reference sequence). The V gene end was trimmed by 5 bases and the J gene end by 2 bases; junction bases not matched to a gene: 8. The CDR3 extends over 16 amino acids. The CDR3 DNA sequence: TGTGCCAGCAGCACCCCTGCTAGCGGGGGGACCTACGAGCAGTACTTC. This gives the protein CASSTPASGGTYEQYF.